This T cell receptor (beta chain) was documented in a study of OX40 agonist ivuxolimab in advanced cancers. Study results and caveats: Undetermined was the antigen specificity of the expanded peripheral T cells.

Germline V gives CDR1 SGHNT, CDR2 YYREEE (reference sequence). This CDR3 is built from 13 residues. Trimming removed 3 bases from V and 3 bases from J, with 8 bases in between. Details on this clone: Its target is unknown.

Exclusion applied to patients with autoimmune disease history or systemic immunosuppression. On cycle 4 day 1 and cycle 7 day 1, as well as at baseline, blood was sampled. Method: immunoSEQ multiplex PCR; TCRdb's copy keeps in-frame clones and lacks some. Among 60,000 to 75,000 clones listed, roughly nine tenths were seen once. This TCR came from an adult with an advanced solid tumor such as melanoma, head and neck, liver or kidney cancer. This specimen consisted of CD4+ or CD8+ T cells sorted from blood, obtained in a trial of the OX40 agonist ivuxolimab. The chain joins TRBV5-4 to TRBJ2-3; D is undetermined. This CDR3 is CASSSQLTDTQYF. The DNA for the CDR3 is TGTGCCAGCAGCTCCCAACTTACAGATACGCAGTATTTT.